The 20 T cell receptor beta chains below were found in one sample sequenced in a study of metastatic and nonmetastatic thyroid tumors. Using MiXCR, TCRdb reanalyzed the PCR reads. The sample carries approximately 15,000 clones, roughly a quarter recorded once. No treatment of any kind had been given to any patient before thyroid surgery. The sample taken for sequencing was tumor tissue. The receptors derive from a female donor with papillary thyroid cancer or a benign thyroid nodule (not recorded which). Some clones in this sample may be carry-over from other donors' samples.

This clone is medium-sized within its sample. Other DNA sequences in this specimen translate into the identical CDR3. J is TRBJ1-1 and V is TRBV19; D call uncertain. Trimming stripped 0 bases from V and 1 base from J, with 6 bases between. CDR3 size: 14 residues. Germline values: CDR1 LNHDA, CDR2 SQIVND (reference sequence). CDR3 in DNA: TGTGCCAGTAGTATAGATTTGGAGAACACTGAAGCTTTCTTT. Its translation is CASSIDLENTEAFF.

This clone was observed many times. The same CDR3 arises from other DNA sequences in this sample as well. The chain recombines TRBV20-1 with TRBJ1-4, with D unresolved. Germline lookup yields CDR1 DFQATT and CDR2 SNEGSKA (reference sequence). The CDR3 totals 18 residues. V was pared by 6 bases and J by 5 bases, with 28 bases between. The chain's CDR3 is CSAIRGRDQVGGNEKLFF. The CDR3 bases are TGCAGTGCCATCCGTGGAAGGGATCAAGTGGGCGGAAATGAAAAACTGTTTTTT.

This clone is medium-sized within its sample. The rearrangement uses TRBV6-2 or TRBV6-3 and TRBJ1-1; the D gene is possibly TRBD1 (6 bases). CDR1 is MNHEY, CDR2 SVGEGT, per germline. Trimming pared 5 bases from V and 4 bases from J, leaving 11 bases between. The CDR3 loop spans 13 amino acids. The CDR3 here is CASSTGTITEAFF. The CDR3, as DNA: TGTGCCAGCAGTACAGGGACAATCACTGAAGCTTTCTTT.

This clone is judged large. This sample also contains other DNA sequences that code for the same CDR3. The chain uses TRBV9 and TRBJ2-3, with D perhaps TRBD2 (6 bases). V was pared by 0 bases and J by 6 bases, with 8 bases between. Germline loops: CDR1 SGDLS, CDR2 YYNGEE. The CDR3 contains 13 residues. In DNA form, the CDR3 reads TGTGCCAGCAGCGTAGCTGCGGGGGATACGCAGTATTTT. This encodes CASSVAAGDTQYF. Filled out from reference TRBV9 and TRBJ2-3, the complete variable domain reads DSGVTQTPKHLITATGQRVTLRCSPRSGDLSVYWYQQSLDQGLQFLIQYYNGEERAKGNILERFSAQQFPDLHSELNLSSLELGDSALYFCASSVAAGDTQYFGPGTRLTVL.

This clone has more than one count but fewer than ten. This sequence joins TRBV12-3 or TRBV12-4 and TRBJ2-7, with 7 bases lining up with TRBD2. J gave up 0 bases and V 8 bases, and 4 bases lay outside the gene matches. The CDR3 contains 13 residues. The CDR3 DNA reads as TGTGCCAGCTTGGGACTACCCTCCTACGAGCAGTACTTC. It encodes CASLGLPSYEQYF.

This clone came up many times. The chain employs TRBV24-1 and TRBJ2-5; TRBD2 matches at 13 bases. Germline CDR1 and CDR2: KGHDR and SFDVKD. This CDR3 has 17 amino acids. Trimming at V came to 1 base and at J to 4 bases, leaving 5 bases not matched to a gene. The CDR3 coding sequence is TGTGCCACCAGTGATTTCAGACTAGCGGGAGGTCGAGAGACCCAGTACTTC. Translated: CATSDFRLAGGRETQYF.

As regards this clone: Being one base from a much bigger clone, this may be a read error. The CDR3 coding sequence is TGTGTCAGCAGTGCTGCACAAGGTACCGGGGAGCTGTTTTTT. Translated, it gives CVSSAAQGTGELFF. The J gene is TRBJ2-2, the V gene TRBV6-4; no reliable D call. CDR3 length equals 14 residues. CDR1 is MRHNA and CDR2 is SNTAGT in the germline V gene.

Details on this clone: A much larger clone lies one base from this, so it may be a read error. The J gene is TRBJ2-3, the V gene TRBV3-1, with TRBD2 identical over 10 bases. This CDR3 is 13 amino acids long. Germline loops: CDR1 LGHDT, CDR2 YNNKEL (reference sequence). The CDR3 region is CASRRLAGDTLYF. The CDR3 region has the DNA TGTGCCAGCAGACGGCTAGCGGGAGATACGCTGTATTTT.

This clone has more than one count but fewer than ten. The chain links TRBV28 to TRBJ2-7, with D perhaps matching TRBD1 (5 bases). This CDR3 is 11 amino acids long. V dropped 10 bases and J dropped 5 bases, with 12 bases sitting between them. Germline CDR1 MDHEN, CDR2 SYDVKM. CDR3 coding DNA: TGTGCCATCGCTAGACAGAACGAGCAGTACTTC. This translates into CAIARQNEQYF.

This clone counts as medium-sized. This rearrangement joins TRBV20-1 to TRBJ1-1; 7 nucleotides agree with TRBD1. The CDR3 length is 16 residues. Per germline, CDR1 DFQATT and CDR2 SNEGSKA (reference sequence). V gave up 6 bases and J gave up 7 bases; unmatched junction bases: 20. The CDR3 protein is CSASSEEGARRSEAFF. The CDR3, as DNA: TGCAGTGCCTCCTCGGAGGAGGGGGCTCGGAGGAGTGAAGCTTTCTTT.

The chain has TRBV27 and TRBJ2-5; 7 bases are a match to TRBD2. Germline CDR1 reads MNHEY; CDR2 reads SMNVEV (reference sequence). With 2 bases clipped from V and 5 bases from J, the junction kept 8 bases outside the gene matches. The CDR3 is 15 amino acids. Here the CDR3 reads CASSLNGGSWETQYF. For the CDR3, the DNA is TGTGCCAGCAGTTTAAACGGCGGGAGCTGGGAGACCCAGTACTTC.

The chain links TRBV12-3 or TRBV12-4 to TRBJ2-4, with D perhaps being TRBD1 or TRBD2 (5 bases each). Trimming left V 5 bases short and J 7 bases short, with 9 bases between. The CDR3 consists of 12 residues. The CDR3 loop is CASSPGTNIQYF. The CDR3 coding sequence is TGTGCCAGCAGTCCCGGGACCAACATTCAGTACTTC.

About this clone: Being one base from a much bigger clone, this may be a read error. The chain employs TRBV19 and TRBJ2-5, with D perhaps TRBD1 (7 bases). The V end lost 5 bases, the J end lost 5 bases, and 12 bases lay between the germline ends. Per germline, CDR1 LNHDA and CDR2 SQIVND (reference sequence). The CDR3 covers 13 residues. This chain's CDR3 is CASSSAGGETQYF. In DNA form, the CDR3 reads TGTGCCAGTAGTTCGGCAGGGGGGGAGACCCAGTACTTC.

This clone occurred many times. The rearrangement links TRBV5-1 to TRBJ1-4; D is undetermined. Germline V lookup: CDR1 SGHRS, CDR2 YFSETQ. The V gene lost 2 bases and the J gene lost 6 bases, with 8 bases spanning the gap. The CDR3 contains 13 residues. The CDR3 here is CASSFFSHEKLFF. In DNA form, the CDR3 reads TGCGCCAGCAGCTTCTTTAGCCATGAAAAACTGTTTTTT.

This clone was recorded many times. The chain uses TRBV20-1 and TRBJ2-1; TRBD2 matches at 13 bases. Looked up from germline, CDR1 is DFQATT and CDR2 is SNEGSKA (reference sequence). The length of the CDR3 is 19 residues. Trimming removed 0 bases from V and 1 base from J; junction bases left unmatched: 9. CDR3 nucleotide sequence: TGCAGTGCTAGAGATCGAAGACTAGCGGGAGGCCCTTCCTACAATGAGCAGTTCTTC. Protein sequence: CSARDRRLAGGPSYNEQFF.

Many counts were recorded for this clone. The chain joins TRBV30 to TRBJ2-5; D unresolved. The germline CDR1 and CDR2 sequences are GTSNPN and SVGIG (reference sequence). The CDR3 has 16 residues. Trimming took off 8 bases at V and 0 bases at J, with 22 bases between the two ends. The CDR3 loop is CAPEKNPGPYQETQYF. Here the CDR3 DNA reads TGTGCCCCCGAAAAAAATCCGGGTCCGTACCAAGAGACCCAGTACTTC.

This clone was seen at least ten times. This rearrangement joins TRBV6-1 to TRBJ1-2; D remains ambiguous. There are 13 residues in the CDR3. Trimming shortened V by 4 bases and J by 8 bases, and 14 bases separated the two germline ends. Germline assignment: CDR1 MNHNS and CDR2 SASEGT. The CDR3 reads CASSGWAAGGYTF. The CDR3 DNA reads TGTGCCAGCAGTGGGTGGGCGGCAGGCGGCTACACCTTC.

This clone is categorized as medium-sized (0.01 to 0.1%). The chain has TRBV20-1 and TRBJ2-7, with a weak D call TRBD1 (6 bases). The CDR3 has 14 amino acids. The germline V gene encodes CDR1 DFQATT and CDR2 SNEGSKA (reference sequence). The CDR3 reads CSSTDSLRGYEQYF. The CDR3 nucleotides read TGCAGCTCCACGGACAGTCTCCGGGGCTACGAGCAGTACTTC.

The V gene is TRBV24-1, the J gene TRBJ2-1; 10 bases match TRBD1. Germline CDR1 is KGHDR and CDR2 is SFDVKD. This CDR3 region has 19 residues. V lost 3 bases to trimming and J lost 5 bases; unmatched junction nucleotides: 15. CDR3 DNA: TGTGCCACCAGTGATCCTTCCCCCTCGGGACAGGGGTTCGACAATGAGCAGTTCTTC. As protein: CATSDPSPSGQGFDNEQFF.

The chain uses TRBV2 and TRBJ1-3; D is unresolved. The CDR3 contains 16 residues. CDR1 and CDR2 from the germline V gene are SNHLY and FYNNEI. The V and J ends lost 3 bases and 1 base respectively, with 13 bases between them. The CDR3 protein is CASSDGRAPSGNTIYF. CDR3 DNA: TGTGCCAGCAGTGATGGGAGGGCCCCATCTGGAAACACCATATATTTT.